This T cell receptor beta chain was captured in a study of cytomegalovirus exposure and HLA in healthy donors. Study background: Prior work identified 95 million to 120 million unique TCR beta sequences in 150 million to 200 million T cells.

PCR employed 60 Vbeta and 13 Jbeta primers. Using immunoSEQ multiplex PCR, the repertoire was profiled, and TCRdb retains in-frame clones only, with some absent. Among more than 95,000 clones listed, 78% were seen once. Study conclusions and caveats: Some TCR beta chains (164 of them) were listed as cytomegalovirus-associated.

Turning to this clone: Its antigen remains unidentified.

With V trimmed by 1 base and J by 1 base, 6 bases remained unmatched. The CDR3 sequence is 16 residues long. CDR1 is LNHDA, CDR2 SQIVND, per germline (reference sequence). The V gene is TRBV19, the J gene TRBJ1-1; 7 positions agree with TRBD1. The TCR comes from a man aged 30 to 45 in good health and CMV-seronegative. Sequenced sample: PBMCs. The chain's CDR3 is CASSIARDRENTEAFF. The CDR3 DNA reads TGTGCCAGTAGTATAGCCCGGGACAGAGAGAACACTGAAGCTTTCTTT.